This T cell receptor (beta chain) derives from a study of spatial heterogeneity in lung cancer. Turning to the study itself: More than 70 TRACERx patients with early, untreated non-small cell lung cancer donated samples. Raw reads showed each unique TCR and UMI combination turning up more than ten times on average. There were consistently more beta-chain sequences detected than alpha-chain sequences.

TCRdb passed the 5' RACE reads through MiXCR, listing each CDR3 protein once. The data contain around 110,000 distinct CDR3 sequences, 12% of them singletons. As for time point: blood at routine non-recurrence follow-up after resection. Tumor, nontumor lung or frozen PBMC supplied whole RNA that was sequenced unsorted. This CDR3 is built from 14 residues. Germline V lookup: CDR1 DFQATT, CDR2 SNEGSKA (reference sequence). The trim removed 3 bases at V and 4 bases at J, leaving 5 bases unmatched. This material consisted of PBMCs, taken at follow-up. The chain uses TRBV20-1 and TRBJ2-2, with 7 positions matching TRBD1. This clonotype was sampled from a male donor with early-stage non-small cell lung cancer. The CDR3 nucleotides are TGCAGTGCTAGGGACAGGCCCCTCACCGGGGAGCTGTTTTTT. Translation gives CSARDRPLTGELFF.